The clone carrying this TCR beta chain was picked up many times. Antigen unknown. TCRdb fed the RACE reads into MiXCR, producing one record per CDR3 protein. The sample contains about 40,000 distinct CDR3 sequences, around 3.2% of which appear only once. This sample is drawn from a study of human T cells and chemical hapten exposure. Across the study: In the sensitization step, 2% DPC was placed on roughly 2 cm by roughly 2 cm of upper inner arm skin. Chiefly female patients presented with alopecia areata, totalis or universalis. Study-wide results and caveats: Expanded TCRs formed significantly more large CDR3 similarity clusters than controls.

Between the trimmed V and J ends, which lost 6 bases and 3 bases, there was a span of 14 bases. Per germline, CDR1 MNHEY and CDR2 SMNVEV (reference sequence). This CDR3 has 14 residues. Time point described: patch test 2, 6 weeks after DPC sensitization. This sample's treatment: therapeutic diphenylcyclopropenone sensitization with weekly scalp DPC. The sequence was obtained from a man aged 40-49 years with alopecia areata. Some clones in this sample may be carry-over from other donors' samples. The specimen comprised whole blood, sampled in connection with sensitization to the hapten diphenylcyclopropenone (DPC). This chain links TRBV27 with TRBJ1-1; D gene unclear. CDR3 amino acids: CASRELGSYTEAFF. The CDR3 nucleotides are TGTGCCAGCAGAGAGCTGGGCAGTTACACTGAAGCTTTCTTT.